This passage covers 10 T cell receptor beta chains from one sample sequenced in a study of T cells in Graves' hyperthyroidism and ophthalmopathy. TCR beta CDR3 regions were amplified from RNA. The primer set for the first-round RT-PCR of the TCR CDR3 was HTBI. TCRdb re-derived calls from the multiplex PCR reads in MiXCR, one entry per CDR3 protein. The table records 300,000 to 500,000 distinct CDR3 sequences, roughly an eighth of them present only once. The sample consisted of blood. The receptors derive from a man aged 50 to 59 with Graves' ophthalmopathy.

There are a few counts of this clonotype. The J gene is TRBJ1-5, the V gene TRBV19, with 7 bases aligning to TRBD1. The CDR3 is 16 residues long. V shed 5 bases and J 2 bases; nucleotides not matched to a gene: 9. CDR1 and CDR2 from the germline V gene are LNHDA and SQIVND (reference sequence). The CDR3 spells CASSLRTGRRNQPQHF. DNA for the CDR3: TGTGCCAGTAGTCTAAGGACAGGTAGGCGCAATCAGCCCCAGCATTTT.

This clonotype was picked up many times. J is TRBJ1-1 and V is TRBV7-8; D uncertain. The CDR3 consists of 15 residues. Germline loops: CDR1 SGHVS, CDR2 FQNEAQ. Trimming shortened V by 0 bases and J by 0 bases, and 8 bases separated the two germline ends. The CDR3 sequence is CASSLAALLNTEAFF. In DNA, the CDR3 is TGTGCCAGCAGCTTAGCTGCTCTCCTGAACACTGAAGCTTTCTTT.

This clonotype was picked up many times. The rearrangement links TRBV12-3 or TRBV12-4 to TRBJ2-1, with 8 bases lining up with TRBD1. CDR3 size: 14 residues. V lost 3 bases, J lost 7 bases, and 5 bases stayed unmatched. In DNA form, the CDR3 reads TGTGCCAGCAGTTTGACAGGGGAAGGGAATGAGCAGTTCTTC. This sequence encodes CASSLTGEGNEQFF.

This clonotype showed up just a few times. V and J are TRBV12-3 or TRBV12-4 and TRBJ2-1; TRBD1 or TRBD2 may be the D gene (5 bases each). V shed 7 bases and J shed 6 bases, with 16 bases lying between them. The CDR3 runs 14 residues. In DNA, the CDR3 is TGTGCCAGCACCCCTGGGCAGGGAGCCAATGAGCAGTTCTTC. Residues: CASTPGQGANEQFF.

This sequence joins TRBV6-1 and TRBJ2-1; D uncertain. The CDR3 consists of 14 residues. The ends were cut back, 5 bases at V and 4 bases at J, with 12 bases in the middle. CDR1 MNHNS and CDR2 SASEGT come from the germline V gene. Written as DNA, the CDR3 is TGTGCCAGCAGTCCCCCCCAACAGTACAATGAGCAGTTCTTC. The encoded protein is CASSPPQQYNEQFF.

In the case of this clonotype: This could be a read error, since a much larger clone is one nucleotide away. The chain couples TRBV12-3 or TRBV12-4 to TRBJ2-1; D perhaps matches TRBD2 (5 bases). The CDR3 is 17 residues long. Here the CDR3 reads CASSLESGRLLYNERFF. The CDR3 DNA sequence: TGTGCCAGCAGTTTAGAAAGTGGGAGACTATTGTACAATGAGCGGTTCTTC.

This clonotype was counted ten times or more. This chain connects TRBV3-1 to TRBJ1-1, with 8 bases matching TRBD1. Trimming cost V 6 bases and J 1 base; bases outside gene matches: 7. The CDR3 loop spans 15 amino acids. Germline CDR1 reads LGHDT; CDR2 reads YNNKEL (reference sequence). CDR3 residues: CASRRGTGENTEAFF. CDR3 bases: TGTGCCAGCAGACGGGGGACAGGAGAGAACACTGAAGCTTTCTTT. Filled out from reference TRBV3-1 and TRBJ1-1, the complete variable domain reads DTAVSQTPKYLVTQMGNDKSIKCEQNLGHDTMYWYKQDSKKFLKIMFSYNNKELIINETVPNRFSPKSPDKAHLNLHINSLELGDSAVYFCASRRGTGENTEAFFGQGTRLTVV.

This clonotype was observed at least ten times. The V call is TRBV7-6, the J call TRBJ2-1; 12 nucleotides agree with TRBD2. After removal of 5 bases from V and 9 bases from J, the junction contained 5 bases not matched to a gene. Germline CDR1 is SGHVS and CDR2 is FNYEAQ. This CDR3 spans 14 amino acids. The CDR3 coding sequence is TGTGCCAGCAGCCAAGGACTAGCGGGAAGTGAGCAGTTCTTC. Its translation: CASSQGLAGSEQFF.

There are many counts of this clonotype. The chain uses TRBV20-1 and TRBJ2-7, with D tentatively TRBD1 (6 bases). Trimming left V 3 bases short and J 5 bases short, with 8 bases between. The CDR3 loop spans 11 amino acids. Germline-derived CDR1 and CDR2 are DFQATT and SNEGSKA (reference sequence). The CDR3 region is CSASQGNEQYF. In DNA form, the CDR3 reads TGCAGTGCTAGCCAGGGGAACGAGCAGTACTTC.

This clonotype was found many times. The chain couples TRBV13 to TRBJ1-4; 9 nucleotides align to TRBD1. V lost 2 bases, J lost 7 bases, and 8 bases stayed unmatched. Per germline, CDR1 PRHDT and CDR2 FYEKMQ (reference sequence). The CDR3 sequence is 16 residues long. The CDR3 DNA follows: TGTGCCAGCAGCTTACCATACAGGGGGCGCTCTGAAAAACTGTTTTTT. Its protein product is CASSLPYRGRSEKLFF.